The 2 T cell receptor beta chains below all came from one sample that was sequenced in a study of T-cell reconstitution after alpha-beta-depleted transplantation in children. The TCRbeta library was prepared with unique molecular identifiers. TCRdb reprocessed the PCR reads with MiXCR, giving one entry per CDR3 protein. The sample carries about 600,000 distinct CDR3 sequences, roughly 23% recorded once. This sample comprised PBMCs, mostly from graft donor cells, obtained 360 days after TCRalphabeta/CD19-depleted stem cell transplant. These receptors came from a boy in the first two years of life who had a stem cell transplant for acute myeloid leukemia, so the T cells may come from the graft donor.

This clonotype has ten or more counts. Sequence at one end of the junction differs from germline and may be a read error. The DNA of the CDR3 is TGTGCCAGCAGCGACTTAGCGGGGGGAAAGATGTGCACAGATACGCAGTATTTT. It yields the protein CASSDLAGGKMCTDTQYF. This chain links TRBV6-4 with TRBJ2-3; TRBD2 aligns across 10 bases. This CDR3 is built from 18 residues. The V gene's germline CDR1 is MRHNA and CDR2 SNTAGT.

This clonotype has only a few counts. The V and J genes are TRBV28 and TRBJ2-1; D gene ambiguous. Germline loops: CDR1 MDHEN, CDR2 SYDVKM. Trimming took off 8 bases at V and 9 bases at J, with 8 bases between the two ends. The CDR3 sequence is 10 residues long. The CDR3 sequence: CASQSFEQFF. CDR3 in DNA: TGTGCCAGCCAGTCATTTGAGCAGTTCTTC.